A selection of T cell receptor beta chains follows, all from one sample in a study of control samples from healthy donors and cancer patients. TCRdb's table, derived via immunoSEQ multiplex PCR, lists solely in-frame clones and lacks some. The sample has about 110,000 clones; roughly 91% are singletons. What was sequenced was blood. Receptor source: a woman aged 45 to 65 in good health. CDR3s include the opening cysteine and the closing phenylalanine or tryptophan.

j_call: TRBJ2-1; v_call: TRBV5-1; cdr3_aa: CASTPGLGVNEQFF
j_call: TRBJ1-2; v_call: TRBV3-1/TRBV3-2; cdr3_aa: CASSHREAYGYTF
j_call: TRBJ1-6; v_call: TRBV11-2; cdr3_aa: CASSPEGAMRYSPLHF
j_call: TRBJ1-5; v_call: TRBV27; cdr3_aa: CASALDFSNQPQHF
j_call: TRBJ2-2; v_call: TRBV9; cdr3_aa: CASSVEIQRAGELFF
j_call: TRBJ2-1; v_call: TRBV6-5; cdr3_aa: CASRSGTSGRSEQFF
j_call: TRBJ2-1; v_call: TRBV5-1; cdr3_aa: CASSLGADSYNEQFF
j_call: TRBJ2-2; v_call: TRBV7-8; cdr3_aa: CASSLPVSTGELFF
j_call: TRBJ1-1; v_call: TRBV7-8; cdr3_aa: CASSLVGQNTEAFF
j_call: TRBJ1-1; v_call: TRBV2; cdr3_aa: CASRATWNTEAFF
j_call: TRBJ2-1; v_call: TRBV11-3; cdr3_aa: CASSLVGWGIEGAYNEQFF
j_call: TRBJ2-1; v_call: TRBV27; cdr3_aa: CASSLTRVSYNEQFF
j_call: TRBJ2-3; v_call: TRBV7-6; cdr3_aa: CASSLGLTGFGTDTQYF
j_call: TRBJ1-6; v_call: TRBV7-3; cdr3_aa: CASSHRWDSPLHF
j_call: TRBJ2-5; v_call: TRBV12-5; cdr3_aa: CASGSPGRHQETQYF
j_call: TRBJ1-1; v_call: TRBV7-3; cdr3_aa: CASRVGENTEAFF
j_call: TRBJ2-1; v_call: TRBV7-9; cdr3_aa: CASSFPSGARRGQFF
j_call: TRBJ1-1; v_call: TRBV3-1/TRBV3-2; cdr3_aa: CASSQANTEAFF
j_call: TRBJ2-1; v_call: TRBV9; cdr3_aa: CASSVLGRGEGEQFF
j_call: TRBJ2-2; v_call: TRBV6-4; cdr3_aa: CASSETGGTGELFF
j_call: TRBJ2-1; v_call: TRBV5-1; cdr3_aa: CASSPGTVDEQFF
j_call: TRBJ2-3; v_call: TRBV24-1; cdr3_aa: CATSVGTGNTDTQYF